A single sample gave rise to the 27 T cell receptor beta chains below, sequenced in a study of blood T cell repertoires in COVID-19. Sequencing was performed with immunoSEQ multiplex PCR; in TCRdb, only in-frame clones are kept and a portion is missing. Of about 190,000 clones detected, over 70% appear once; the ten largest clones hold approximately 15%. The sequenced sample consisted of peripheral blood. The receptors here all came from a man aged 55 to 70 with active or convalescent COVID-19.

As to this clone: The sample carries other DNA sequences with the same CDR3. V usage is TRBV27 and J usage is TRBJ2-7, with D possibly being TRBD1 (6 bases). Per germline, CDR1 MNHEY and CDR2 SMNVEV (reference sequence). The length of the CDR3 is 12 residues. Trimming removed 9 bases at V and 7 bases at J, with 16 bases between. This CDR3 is CASSTRGGEQYF. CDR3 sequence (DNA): TGTGCCAGTTCCACCAGGGGTGGGGAGCAGTACTTC.

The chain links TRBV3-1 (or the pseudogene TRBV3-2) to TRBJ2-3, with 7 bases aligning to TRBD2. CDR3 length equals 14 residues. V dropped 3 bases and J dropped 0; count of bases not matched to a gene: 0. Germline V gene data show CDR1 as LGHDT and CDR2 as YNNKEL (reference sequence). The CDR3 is CASSHGGSTDTQYF. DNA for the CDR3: TGTGCCAGCAGCCACGGGGGGAGCACAGATACGCAGTATTTT.

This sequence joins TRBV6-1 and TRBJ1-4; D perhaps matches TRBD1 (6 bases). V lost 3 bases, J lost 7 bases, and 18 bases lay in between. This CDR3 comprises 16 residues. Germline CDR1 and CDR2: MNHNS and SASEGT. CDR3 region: CASSDLWGGATEKLFF. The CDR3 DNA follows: TGTGCCAGCAGTGACCTATGGGGGGGGGCCACTGAAAAACTGTTTTTT.

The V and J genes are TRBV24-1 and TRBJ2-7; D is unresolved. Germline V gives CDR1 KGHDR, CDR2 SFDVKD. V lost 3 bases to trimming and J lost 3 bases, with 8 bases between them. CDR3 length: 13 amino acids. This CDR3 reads CATSDRNYYEQYF. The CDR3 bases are TGTGCCACCAGTGATCGGAACTACTACGAGCAGTACTTC.

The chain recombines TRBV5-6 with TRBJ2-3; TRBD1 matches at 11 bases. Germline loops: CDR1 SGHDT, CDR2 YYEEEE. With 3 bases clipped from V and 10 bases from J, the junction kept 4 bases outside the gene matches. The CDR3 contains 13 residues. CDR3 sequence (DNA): TGTGCCAGCAGCTGGAGGGACAGGGGGGCGCAGTATTTT. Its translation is CASSWRDRGAQYF. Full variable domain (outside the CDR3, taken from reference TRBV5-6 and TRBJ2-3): DAGVTQSPTHLIKTRGQQVTLRCSPKSGHDTVSWYQQALGQGPQFIFQYYEEEERQRGNFPDRFSGHQFPNYSSELNVNALLLGDSALYLCASSWRDRGAQYFGPGTRLTVL.

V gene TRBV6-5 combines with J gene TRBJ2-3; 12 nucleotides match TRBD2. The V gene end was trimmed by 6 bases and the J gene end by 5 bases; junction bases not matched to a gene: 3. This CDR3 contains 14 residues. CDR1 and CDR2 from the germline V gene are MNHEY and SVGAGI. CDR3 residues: CASREGLAGDTQYF. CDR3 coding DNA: TGTGCCAGCAGGGAGGGACTAGCGGGAGATACGCAGTATTTT.

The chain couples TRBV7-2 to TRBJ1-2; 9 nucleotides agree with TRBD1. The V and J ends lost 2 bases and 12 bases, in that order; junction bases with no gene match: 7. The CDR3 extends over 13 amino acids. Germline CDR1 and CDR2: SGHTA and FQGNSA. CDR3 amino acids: CASSLWDREANTF. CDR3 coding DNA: TGTGCCAGCAGCTTATGGGACAGGGAGGCGAACACCTTC.

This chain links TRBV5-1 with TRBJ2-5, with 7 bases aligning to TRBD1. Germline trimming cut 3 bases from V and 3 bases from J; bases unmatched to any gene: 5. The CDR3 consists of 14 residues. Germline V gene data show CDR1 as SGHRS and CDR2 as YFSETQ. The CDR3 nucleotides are TGCGCCAGCAGCTACCGGGACAGAGAAGAGACCCAGTACTTC. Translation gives CASSYRDREETQYF.

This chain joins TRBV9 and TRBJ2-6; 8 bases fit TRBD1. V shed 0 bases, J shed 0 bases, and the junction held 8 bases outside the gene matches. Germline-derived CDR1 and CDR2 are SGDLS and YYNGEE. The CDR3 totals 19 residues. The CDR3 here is CASSVAGTRGLSGANVLTF. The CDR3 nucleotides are TGTGCCAGCAGCGTAGCAGGAACCAGGGGGCTCTCTGGGGCCAACGTCCTGACTTTC.

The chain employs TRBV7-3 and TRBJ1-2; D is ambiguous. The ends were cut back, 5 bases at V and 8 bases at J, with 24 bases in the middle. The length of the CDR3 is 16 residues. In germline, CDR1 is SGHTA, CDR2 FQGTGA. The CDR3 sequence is CASSPFGGAGSEGYTF. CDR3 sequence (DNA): TGTGCCAGCAGCCCTTTTGGTGGCGCGGGGTCCGAGGGCTACACCTTC.

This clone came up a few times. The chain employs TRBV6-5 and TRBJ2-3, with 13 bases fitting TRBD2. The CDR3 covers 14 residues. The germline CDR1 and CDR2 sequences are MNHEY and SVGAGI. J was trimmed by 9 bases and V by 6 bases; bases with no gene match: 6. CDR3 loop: CASSVLAGGGTQYF. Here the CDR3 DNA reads TGTGCCAGCAGCGTACTAGCGGGAGGGGGCACGCAGTATTTT.

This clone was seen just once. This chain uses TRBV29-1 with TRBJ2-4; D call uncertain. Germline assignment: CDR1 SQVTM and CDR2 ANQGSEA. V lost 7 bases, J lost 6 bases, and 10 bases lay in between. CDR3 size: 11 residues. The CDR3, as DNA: TGCAGCGCCGAGTACGGAAACATTCAGTACTTC. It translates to CSAEYGNIQYF.

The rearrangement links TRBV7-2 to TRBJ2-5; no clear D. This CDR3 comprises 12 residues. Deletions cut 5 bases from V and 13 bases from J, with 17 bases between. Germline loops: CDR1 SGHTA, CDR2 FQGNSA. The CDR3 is CASSHSLRPGYF. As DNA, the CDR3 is TGTGCCAGCAGCCACTCTTTAAGACCGGGGTACTTC. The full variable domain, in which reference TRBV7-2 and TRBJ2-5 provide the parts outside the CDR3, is GAGVSQSPSNKVTEKGKDVELRCDPISGHTALYWYRQSLGQGLEFLIYFQGNSAPDKSGLPSDRFSAERTGGSVSTLTIQRTQQEDSAVYLCASSHSLRPGYFGPGTRLLVL.

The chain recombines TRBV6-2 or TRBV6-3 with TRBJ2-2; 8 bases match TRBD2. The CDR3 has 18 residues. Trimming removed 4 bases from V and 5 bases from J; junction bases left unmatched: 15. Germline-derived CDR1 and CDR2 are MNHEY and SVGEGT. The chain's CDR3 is CASSSHPSLAALTGELFF. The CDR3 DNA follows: TGTGCCAGCAGTTCCCACCCCTCACTAGCGGCTTTAACCGGGGAGCTGTTTTTT.

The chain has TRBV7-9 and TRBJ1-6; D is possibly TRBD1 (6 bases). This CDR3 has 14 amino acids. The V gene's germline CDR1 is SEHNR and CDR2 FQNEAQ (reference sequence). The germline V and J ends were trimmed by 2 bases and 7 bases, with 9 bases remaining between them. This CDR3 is CASSLSGQNSPLHF. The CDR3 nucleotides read TGTGCCAGCAGCTTATCCGGACAGAATTCACCCCTCCACTTT.

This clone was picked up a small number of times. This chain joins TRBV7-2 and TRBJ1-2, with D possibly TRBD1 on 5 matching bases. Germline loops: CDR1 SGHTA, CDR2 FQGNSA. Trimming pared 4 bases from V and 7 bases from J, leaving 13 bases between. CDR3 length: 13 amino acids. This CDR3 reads CASSSRATGGYTF. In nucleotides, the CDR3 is TGTGCCAGCAGCTCCAGGGCTACAGGTGGCTACACCTTC. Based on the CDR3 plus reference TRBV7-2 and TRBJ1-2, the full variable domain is GAGVSQSPSNKVTEKGKDVELRCDPISGHTALYWYRQSLGQGLEFLIYFQGNSAPDKSGLPSDRFSAERTGGSVSTLTIQRTQQEDSAVYLCASSSRATGGYTFGSGTRLTVV.

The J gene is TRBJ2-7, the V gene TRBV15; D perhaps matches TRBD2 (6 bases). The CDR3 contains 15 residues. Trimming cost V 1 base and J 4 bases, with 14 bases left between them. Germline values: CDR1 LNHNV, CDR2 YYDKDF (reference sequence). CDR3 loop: CATSRVAVSSYEQYF. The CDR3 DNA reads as TGTGCCACCAGCAGAGTAGCGGTGTCTTCGTACGAGCAGTACTTC.

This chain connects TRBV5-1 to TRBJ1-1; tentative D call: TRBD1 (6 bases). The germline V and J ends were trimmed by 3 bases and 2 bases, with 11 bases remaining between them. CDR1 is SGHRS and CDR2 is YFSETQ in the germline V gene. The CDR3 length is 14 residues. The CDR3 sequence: CASSSSGVNTEAFF. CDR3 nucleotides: TGCGCCAGCAGCTCATCAGGGGTCAACACTGAAGCTTTCTTT.

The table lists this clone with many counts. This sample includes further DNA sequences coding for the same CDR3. The CDR3, as DNA: TGTGCCAGCAGTTACAGGCGGGTGGGCGAGCAGTACTTC. This sequence encodes CASSYRRVGEQYF. This chain joins TRBV6-5 and TRBJ2-7, with a tentative D call TRBD2 (5 bases). The length of the CDR3 is 13 residues. V shed 2 bases and J shed 6 bases, with 11 bases lying between them. Germline values: CDR1 MNHEY, CDR2 SVGAGI.

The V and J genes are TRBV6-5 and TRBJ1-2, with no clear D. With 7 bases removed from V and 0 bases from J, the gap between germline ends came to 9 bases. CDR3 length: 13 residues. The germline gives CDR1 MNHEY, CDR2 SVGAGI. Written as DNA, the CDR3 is TGTGCCAGCATGGGCAGCTCTAACTATGGCTACACCTTC. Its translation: CASMGSSNYGYTF.

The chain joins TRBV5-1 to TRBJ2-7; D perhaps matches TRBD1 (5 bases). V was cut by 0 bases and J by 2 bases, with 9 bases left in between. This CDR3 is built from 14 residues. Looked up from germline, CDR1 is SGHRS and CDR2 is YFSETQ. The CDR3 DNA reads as TGCGCCAGCAGCTTGGTCCCAGGGACCTACGAGCAGTACTTC. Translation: CASSLVPGTYEQYF.

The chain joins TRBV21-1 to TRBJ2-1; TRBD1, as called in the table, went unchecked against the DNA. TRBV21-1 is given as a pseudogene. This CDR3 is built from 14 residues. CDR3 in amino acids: CASSRGRGYYEQFF. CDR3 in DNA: TGTGCCAGCAGCAGGGGCAGGGGGTACTATGAGCAGTTCTTC.

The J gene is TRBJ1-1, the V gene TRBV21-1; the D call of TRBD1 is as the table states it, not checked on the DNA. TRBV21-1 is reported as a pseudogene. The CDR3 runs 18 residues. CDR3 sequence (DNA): TGTGCCGTACCCGCCGGGACAGGGAATTTAGGGGAAAACACTGAAGCTTTCTTT. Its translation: CAVPAGTGNLGENTEAFF.

The DNA of the CDR3 is TGTGCCAGCAGCCGGGATACAGACACAGATACGCAGTATTTT. Protein: CASSRDTDTDTQYF. V is TRBV7-8 and J is TRBJ2-3; a weak D match, TRBD2 (5 bases). The germline V gene encodes CDR1 SGHVS and CDR2 FQNEAQ. CDR3 size: 14 residues. Between the trimmed V and J ends, which lost 5 bases and 2 bases, there was a span of 11 bases.

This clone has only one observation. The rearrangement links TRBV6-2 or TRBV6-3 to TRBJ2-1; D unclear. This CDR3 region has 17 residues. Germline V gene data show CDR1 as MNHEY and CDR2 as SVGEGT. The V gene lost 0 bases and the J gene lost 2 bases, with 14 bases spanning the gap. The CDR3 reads CASSYSLRGTTYNEQFF. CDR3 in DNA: TGTGCCAGCAGTTACTCGCTTCGCGGTACAACCTACAATGAGCAGTTCTTC.

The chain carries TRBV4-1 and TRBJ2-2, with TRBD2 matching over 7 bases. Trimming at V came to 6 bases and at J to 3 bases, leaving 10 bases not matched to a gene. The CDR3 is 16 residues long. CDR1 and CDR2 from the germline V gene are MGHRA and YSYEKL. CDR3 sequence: CASRSRGSGHTGELFF. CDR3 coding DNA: TGCGCCAGCAGATCGCGTGGTAGCGGGCACACCGGGGAGCTGTTTTTT.

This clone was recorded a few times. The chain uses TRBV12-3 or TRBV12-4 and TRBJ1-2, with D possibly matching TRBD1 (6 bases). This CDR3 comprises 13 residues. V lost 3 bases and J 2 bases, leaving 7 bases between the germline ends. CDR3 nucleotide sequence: TGTGCCAGCAGTTTCACAGGGAACTATGGCTACACCTTC. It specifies CASSFTGNYGYTF.